The 2 T cell receptor beta chains below all came from one sample that was sequenced in a study of blood T cell repertoires in COVID-19. Data came from immunoSEQ multiplex PCR; TCRdb stores just in-frame clones and leaves some out. The sample includes about 140,000 clones, about three quarters seen only once; the top ten take around 13%. Sequencing was done on a sample of peripheral blood. Receptors were obtained from an older man with acute or convalescent COVID-19.

V is TRBV11-2 and J is TRBJ2-1, with a possible D match to TRBD2 (5 bases). Trimming removed 1 base from V and 4 bases from J, with 14 bases in between. Germline lookup yields CDR1 SGHAT and CDR2 FQNNGV. The CDR3 covers 16 residues. CDR3 DNA sequence: TGTGCCAGCAGCTTAGTTGAGTCGGGAACTTACAATGAGCAGTTCTTC. As protein: CASSLVESGTYNEQFF.

This sequence joins TRBV9 and TRBJ1-6; TRBD1 aligns across 11 bases. This CDR3 contains 16 residues. V trimming: 4 bases; J trimming: 9 bases; junction bases outside the gene matches: 9. Germline V gene sequence: CDR1 SGDLS, CDR2 YYNGEE. CDR3 loop: CASSSTPGQGVSPLHF. DNA for the CDR3: TGTGCCAGCAGCTCGACACCGGGACAGGGGGTTTCACCCCTCCACTTT.